This T cell receptor beta chain was captured in a study of post-analysis software for immune sequencing data. Study at large: Relapsing-remitting, secondary progressive and progressive-relapsing courses of multiple sclerosis were included. Study observations and caveats: When compared against controls, multiple sclerosis patients showed significantly lower normalized Chao1 diversity.

On this clonotype: Its antigen is not identified.

Unique molecular identifiers were built into the TCR beta cDNA libraries. A population of roughly 0.9 to 11 million T cells gave rise to about half a million cDNA molecules. TCRdb redid the calling of the PCR reads with MiXCR, one entry per CDR3 protein. This sample yields roughly 870,000 distinct CDR3 sequences, of which approximately 57% are seen a single time; around 4.5% belongs to the top ten. The source is a girl aged 10-17 years with multiple sclerosis. Sequenced input: blood.

In DNA form, the CDR3 reads TGTGCCAGCAGTTCGACAGGGGGAACGTACGAGCAGTACTTC. It translates to CASSSTGGTYEQYF. The chain couples TRBV27 to TRBJ2-7, with 9 bases matching TRBD1. This CDR3 is built from 14 residues. V dropped 4 bases and J dropped 4; count of bases not matched to a gene: 5. Germline CDR1 and CDR2: MNHEY and SMNVEV (reference sequence).